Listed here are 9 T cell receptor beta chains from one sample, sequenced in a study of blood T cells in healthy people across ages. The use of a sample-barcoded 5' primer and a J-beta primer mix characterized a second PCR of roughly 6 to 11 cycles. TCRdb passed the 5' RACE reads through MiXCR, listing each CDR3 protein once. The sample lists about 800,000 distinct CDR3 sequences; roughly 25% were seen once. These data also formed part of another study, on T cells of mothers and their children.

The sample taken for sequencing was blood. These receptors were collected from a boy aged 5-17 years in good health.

The CDR3 here is CASSSLAGGGPQETQYF. CDR3 in DNA: TGTGCCAGCAGTAGTCTAGCGGGAGGTGGTCCCCAAGAGACCCAGTACTTC. The chain couples TRBV28 to TRBJ2-5; 11 nucleotides agree with TRBD2. Germline V CDR1 and CDR2: MDHEN, SYDVKM. The CDR3 has 17 residues. The V and J ends lost 5 bases and 1 base, in that order; junction bases with no gene match: 9.

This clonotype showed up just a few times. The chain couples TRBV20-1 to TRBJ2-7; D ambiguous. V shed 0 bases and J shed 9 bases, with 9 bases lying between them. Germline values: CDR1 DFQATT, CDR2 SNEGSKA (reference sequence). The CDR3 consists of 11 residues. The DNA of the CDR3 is TGCAGTGCTAGAGACGAGCCAGGGCAGTACTTC. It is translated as CSARDEPGQYF.

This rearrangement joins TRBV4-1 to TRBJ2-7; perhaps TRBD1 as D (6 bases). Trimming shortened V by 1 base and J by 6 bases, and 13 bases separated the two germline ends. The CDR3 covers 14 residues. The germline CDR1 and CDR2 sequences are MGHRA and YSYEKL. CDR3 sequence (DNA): TGCGCCAGCAGCCAAGCGGTGACAGGTATCGAGCAGTACTTC. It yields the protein CASSQAVTGIEQYF.

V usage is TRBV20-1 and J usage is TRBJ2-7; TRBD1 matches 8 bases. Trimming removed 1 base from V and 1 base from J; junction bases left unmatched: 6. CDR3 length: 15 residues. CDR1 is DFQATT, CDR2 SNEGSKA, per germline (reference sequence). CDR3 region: CSARGQNRGSYEQYF. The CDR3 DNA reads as TGCAGTGCTAGAGGGCAAAACAGGGGGTCCTACGAGCAGTACTTC.

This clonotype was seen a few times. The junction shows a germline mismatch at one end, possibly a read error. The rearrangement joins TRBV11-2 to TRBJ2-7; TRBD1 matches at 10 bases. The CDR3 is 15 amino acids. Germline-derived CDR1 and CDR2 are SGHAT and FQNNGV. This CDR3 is CASSSPGQGKFEQYF. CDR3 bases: TGTGCCAGCAGCTCCCCGGGACAGGGGAAATTCGAGCAATACTTC.

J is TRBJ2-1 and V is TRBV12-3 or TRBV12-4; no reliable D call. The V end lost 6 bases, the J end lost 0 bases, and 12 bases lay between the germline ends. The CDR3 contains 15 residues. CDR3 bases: TGTGCCAGCAGAAGACTCGACTCCTCCTACAATGAGCAGTTCTTC. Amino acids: CASRRLDSSYNEQFF.

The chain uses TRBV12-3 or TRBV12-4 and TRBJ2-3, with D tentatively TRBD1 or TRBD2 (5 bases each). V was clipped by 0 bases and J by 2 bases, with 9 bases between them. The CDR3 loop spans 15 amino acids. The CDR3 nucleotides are TGTGCCAGCAGTTTAGCGGGGACCTACACAGATACGCAGTATTTT. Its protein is CASSLAGTYTDTQYF.

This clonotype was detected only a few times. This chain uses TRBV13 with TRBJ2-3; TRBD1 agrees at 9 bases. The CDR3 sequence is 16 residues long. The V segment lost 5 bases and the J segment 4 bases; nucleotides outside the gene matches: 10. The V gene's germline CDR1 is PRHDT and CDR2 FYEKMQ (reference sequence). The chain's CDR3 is CASSHLKGQGPDTQYF. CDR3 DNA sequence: TGTGCCAGCAGCCACCTGAAGGGACAGGGTCCAGATACGCAGTATTTT.

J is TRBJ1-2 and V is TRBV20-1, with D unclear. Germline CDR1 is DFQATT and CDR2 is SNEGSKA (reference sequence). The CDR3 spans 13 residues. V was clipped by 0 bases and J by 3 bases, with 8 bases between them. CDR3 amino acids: CSARDLADYGYTF. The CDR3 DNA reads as TGCAGTGCTAGAGATCTGGCAGACTATGGCTACACCTTC.